The 2 T cell receptor beta chains presented below share a single source sample, sequenced in a study of blood T cell repertoires in COVID-19. Assay used: immunoSEQ multiplex PCR; TCRdb lists only in-frame clones, some missing. This repertoire shows over 150,000 clones, 70% to 85% found once; its top ten account for approximately 7.2%. Sequenced input: peripheral blood. The receptors stem from a human donor with acute or convalescent COVID-19. The donor label of this sample is uncertain.

This clone was counted a few times. V usage is TRBV28 and J usage is TRBJ2-7; D is possibly TRBD2 (5 bases). This CDR3 comprises 10 residues. Trimming shortened V by 8 bases and J by 3 bases, and 5 bases separated the two germline ends. Germline V gives CDR1 MDHEN, CDR2 SYDVKM. The CDR3 spells CASGSYEQYF. CDR3 in DNA: TGTGCCAGCGGGAGCTACGAGCAGTACTTC.

The chain is built from TRBV30 and TRBJ2-3; TRBD1 might be the D (6 bases). CDR3 size: 13 residues. Per germline, CDR1 GTSNPN and CDR2 SVGIG (reference sequence). V lost 0 bases and J 2 bases, leaving 6 bases between the germline ends. The CDR3 nucleotides read TGTGCCTGGAGTGTGGGGGCCACAGATACGCAGTATTTT. This codes for CAWSVGATDTQYF.